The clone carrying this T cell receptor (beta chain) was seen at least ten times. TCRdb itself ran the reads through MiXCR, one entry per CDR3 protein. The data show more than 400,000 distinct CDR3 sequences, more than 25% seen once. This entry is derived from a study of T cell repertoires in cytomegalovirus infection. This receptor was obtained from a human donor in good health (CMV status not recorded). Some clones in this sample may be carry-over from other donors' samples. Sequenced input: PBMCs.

CDR3: CASSTTSNEQFF. The CDR3 DNA reads as TGTGCCAGCAGCACGACTAGTAATGAGCAGTTCTTC. This chain joins TRBV7-9 and TRBJ2-1; D is perhaps TRBD2 (6 bases). V shed 5 bases and J shed 7 bases, with 9 bases lying between them. The germline CDR1 and CDR2 sequences are SEHNR and FQNEAQ (reference sequence). This CDR3 has 12 amino acids.